One sample yielded the 9 T cell receptor beta chains listed below, sequenced in a study of cytomegalovirus exposure and HLA in healthy donors. PCR primers comprised 60 Vbeta and 13 Jbeta primers. Here immunoSEQ multiplex PCR was the method, and the copy in TCRdb shows in-frame clones only, minus some. The table has about 150,000 clones, around 84% seen once. Material: PBMCs. The receptor set was obtained from a man between 18 and 35 years old in good health and CMV-seronegative.

This sequence joins TRBV5-1 and TRBJ2-3; 8 bases map to TRBD2. V shed 0 bases and J 6 bases; nucleotides not matched to a gene: 6. CDR3 length: 15 amino acids. The germline CDR1 and CDR2 sequences are SGHRS and YFSETQ. CDR3 in DNA: TGCGCCAGCAGCTTGGACGGGGGGGCAGGGGATACGCAGTATTTT. Its translation: CASSLDGGAGDTQYF.

This chain joins TRBV13 and TRBJ2-5; D might be TRBD2 (5 bases). The V gene's germline CDR1 is PRHDT and CDR2 FYEKMQ (reference sequence). The CDR3 has 16 amino acids. Between the trimmed V and J ends, which lost 5 bases and 1 base, there was a span of 17 bases. In DNA, the CDR3 is TGTGCCAGCAGCGCGCCGGGAATCCTAGGCCAAGAGACCCAGTACTTC. Its translation: CASSAPGILGQETQYF.

The chain uses TRBV19 and TRBJ1-2; D possibly corresponds to TRBD1 (6 bases). Germline CDR1 LNHDA, CDR2 SQIVND (reference sequence). Trimming took off 8 bases at V and 4 bases at J, with 17 bases between the two ends. The length of the CDR3 is 14 residues. The CDR3 here is CASSPGTPVYGYTF. Here the CDR3 DNA reads TGTGCCAGTTCTCCAGGGACACCGGTCTATGGCTACACCTTC. The variable domain in full, with the rest retrieved from reference TRBV19 and TRBJ1-2, is DGGITQSPKYLFRKEGQNVTLSCEQNLNHDAMYWYRQDPGQGLRLIYYSQIVNDFQKGDIAEGYSVSREKKESFPLTVTSAQKNPTAFYLCASSPGTPVYGYTFGSGTRLTVV.

The rearrangement joins TRBV4-1 to TRBJ2-7, with TRBD2 identical over 7 bases. Germline lookup yields CDR1 MGHRA and CDR2 YSYEKL. The CDR3 has 13 amino acids. The V segment lost 10 bases and the J segment 6 bases; nucleotides outside the gene matches: 12. The CDR3 protein is CATGSGTGGEQYF. The CDR3 bases are TGCGCCACGGGAAGCGGGACGGGAGGCGAGCAGTACTTC.

CDR3 in amino acids: CASSVGSSGSLYNEQFF. The CDR3 DNA sequence: TGTGCCAGCAGCGTAGGTTCTAGCGGGAGTCTCTACAATGAGCAGTTCTTC. This chain joins TRBV9 and TRBJ2-1; the match to TRBD2 covers 10 bases. V trimming: 0 bases; J trimming: 3 bases; junction bases outside the gene matches: 6. CDR3 length: 17 residues. Germline V CDR1 and CDR2: SGDLS, YYNGEE. The variable domain in full, completed from reference TRBV9 and TRBJ2-1, reads DSGVTQTPKHLITATGQRVTLRCSPRSGDLSVYWYQQSLDQGLQFLIQYYNGEERAKGNILERFSAQQFPDLHSELNLSSLELGDSALYFCASSVGSSGSLYNEQFFGPGTRLTVL.

This clone was recorded only once. CDR3: CAISHPTGVYGELFF. The CDR3 nucleotides are TGTGCCATCAGTCACCCGACAGGGGTATACGGGGAGCTGTTTTTT. The rearrangement links TRBV10-3 to TRBJ2-2; 8 nucleotides line up with TRBD1. This CDR3 is 15 amino acids long. Germline trimming cut 5 bases from V and 7 bases from J; bases unmatched to any gene: 9. Germline CDR1 ENHRY, CDR2 SYGVKD.

The rearrangement uses TRBV28 and TRBJ2-5; possible D gene TRBD1, 7 bases. Trimming removed 5 bases at V and 10 bases at J, with 26 bases between. The germline gives CDR1 MDHEN, CDR2 SYDVKM. The CDR3 length is 16 residues. The CDR3 nucleotides read TGTGCCAGCAGTCCCGGAGGGGGACAGCTCCAGGGGGGCCAGTACTTC. It specifies CASSPGGGQLQGGQYF.

This clone was seen a few times. This rearrangement joins TRBV29-1 to TRBJ2-7, with a possible D match to TRBD1 (5 bases). This CDR3 has 13 amino acids. Per the germline V gene, CDR1 is SQVTM and CDR2 is ANQGSEA. The V gene lost 7 bases and the J gene lost 0 bases, with 13 bases spanning the gap. The CDR3 region has the DNA TGCAGCGCCCGGACACGGAGCTCCTACGAGCAGTACTTC. It encodes CSARTRSSYEQYF.

The chain has TRBV19 and TRBJ2-7; D is perhaps TRBD1 (5 bases). Germline-derived CDR1 and CDR2 are LNHDA and SQIVND (reference sequence). Trimming removed 5 bases from V and 3 bases from J, with 8 bases in between. The CDR3 has 12 amino acids. This chain's CDR3 is CASSPDSYEQYF. Here the CDR3 DNA reads TGTGCCAGTAGTCCAGACAGCTACGAGCAGTACTTC.